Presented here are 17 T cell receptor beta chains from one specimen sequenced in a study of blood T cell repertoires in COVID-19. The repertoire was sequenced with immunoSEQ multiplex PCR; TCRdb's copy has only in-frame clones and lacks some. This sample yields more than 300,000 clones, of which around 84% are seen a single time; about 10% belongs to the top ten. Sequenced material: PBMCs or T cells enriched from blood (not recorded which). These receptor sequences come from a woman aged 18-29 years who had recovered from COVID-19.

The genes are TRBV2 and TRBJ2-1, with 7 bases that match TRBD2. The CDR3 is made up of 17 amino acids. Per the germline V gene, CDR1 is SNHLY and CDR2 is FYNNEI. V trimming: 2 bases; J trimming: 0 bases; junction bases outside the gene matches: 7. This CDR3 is CASSEFFGGSSYNEQFF. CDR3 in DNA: TGTGCCAGCAGTGAATTTTTCGGCGGGAGCTCCTACAATGAGCAGTTCTTC.

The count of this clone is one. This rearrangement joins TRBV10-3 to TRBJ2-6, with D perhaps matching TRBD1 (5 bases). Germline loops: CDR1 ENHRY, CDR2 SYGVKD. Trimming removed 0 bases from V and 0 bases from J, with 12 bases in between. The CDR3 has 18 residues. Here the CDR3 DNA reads TGTGCCATCAGTGAGTCGCAGGGATCCCTCTCTGGGGCCAACGTCCTGACTTTC. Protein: CAISESQGSLSGANVLTF.

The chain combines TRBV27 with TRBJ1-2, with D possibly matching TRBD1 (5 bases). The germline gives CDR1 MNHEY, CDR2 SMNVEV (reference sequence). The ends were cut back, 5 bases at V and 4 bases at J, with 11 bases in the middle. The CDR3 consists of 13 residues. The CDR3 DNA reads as TGTGCCAGCAGTCCTCAGGGTGGCTATGGCTACACCTTC. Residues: CASSPQGGYGYTF.

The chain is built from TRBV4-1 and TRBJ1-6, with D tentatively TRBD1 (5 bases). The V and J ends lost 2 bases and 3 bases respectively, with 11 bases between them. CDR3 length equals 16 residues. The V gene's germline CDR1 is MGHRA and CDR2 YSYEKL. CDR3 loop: CASSQMTEIYNSPLHF. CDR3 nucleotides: TGCGCCAGCAGCCAAATGACAGAAATCTATAATTCACCCCTCCACTTT.

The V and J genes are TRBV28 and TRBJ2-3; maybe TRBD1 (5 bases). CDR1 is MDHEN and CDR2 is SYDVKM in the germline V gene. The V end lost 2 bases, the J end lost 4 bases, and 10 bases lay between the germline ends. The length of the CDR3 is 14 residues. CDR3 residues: CASSLLTGPDTQYF. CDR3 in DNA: TGTGCCAGCAGTTTACTTACAGGTCCAGATACGCAGTATTTT. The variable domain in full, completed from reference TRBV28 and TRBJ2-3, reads DVKVTQSSRYLVKRTGEKVFLECVQDMDHENMFWYRQDPGLGLRLIYFSYDVKMKEKGDIPEGYSVSREKKERFSLILESASTNQTSMYLCASSLLTGPDTQYFGPGTRLTVL.

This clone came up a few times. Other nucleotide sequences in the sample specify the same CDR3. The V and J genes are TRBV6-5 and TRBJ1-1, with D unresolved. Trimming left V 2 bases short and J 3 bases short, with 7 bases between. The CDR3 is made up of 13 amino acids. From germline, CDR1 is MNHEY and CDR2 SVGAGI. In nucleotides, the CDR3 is TGTGCCAGCAGTTACCGCCGGGACACTGAAGCTTTCTTT. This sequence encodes CASSYRRDTEAFF.

The CDR3 DNA reads TGTGCCAGCAGCCAGGAGTGGACTAGCGGGATCCTAAGTGAGCAGTTCTTC. Translating gives CASSQEWTSGILSEQFF. The chain uses TRBV3-1 (or the pseudogene TRBV3-2) and TRBJ2-1; 12 nucleotides agree with TRBD2. The CDR3 has 17 residues. Germline V lookup: CDR1 LGHDT, CDR2 YNNKEL (reference sequence). J lost 9 bases, V lost 3 bases, and 12 bases had no gene match.

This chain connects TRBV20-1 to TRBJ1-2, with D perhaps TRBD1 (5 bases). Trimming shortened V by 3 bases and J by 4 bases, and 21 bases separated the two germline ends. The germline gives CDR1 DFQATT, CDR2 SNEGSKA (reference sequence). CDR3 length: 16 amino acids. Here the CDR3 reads CSASEVGLPMPYGYTF. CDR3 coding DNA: TGCAGTGCTAGTGAAGTGGGACTCCCTATGCCCTATGGCTACACCTTC.

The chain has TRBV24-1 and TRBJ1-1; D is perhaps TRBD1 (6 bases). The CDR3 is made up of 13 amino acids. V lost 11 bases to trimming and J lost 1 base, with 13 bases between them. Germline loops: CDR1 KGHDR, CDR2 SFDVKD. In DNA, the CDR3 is TGTGCCAATACAGGGATTCCGAACACTGAAGCTTTCTTT. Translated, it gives CANTGIPNTEAFF.

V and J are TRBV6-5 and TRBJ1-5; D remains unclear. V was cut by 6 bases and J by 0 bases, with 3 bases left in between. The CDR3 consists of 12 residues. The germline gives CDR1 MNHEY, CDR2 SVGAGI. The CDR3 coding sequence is TGTGCCAGCAGACATAGCAATCAGCCCCAGCATTTT. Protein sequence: CASRHSNQPQHF.

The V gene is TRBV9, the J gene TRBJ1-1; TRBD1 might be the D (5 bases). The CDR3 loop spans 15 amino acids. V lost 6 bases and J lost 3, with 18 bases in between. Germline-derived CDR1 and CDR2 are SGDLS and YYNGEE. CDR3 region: CASTRGVGGDTEAFF. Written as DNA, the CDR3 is TGTGCCAGCACCCGGGGGGTCGGGGGAGACACTGAAGCTTTCTTT.

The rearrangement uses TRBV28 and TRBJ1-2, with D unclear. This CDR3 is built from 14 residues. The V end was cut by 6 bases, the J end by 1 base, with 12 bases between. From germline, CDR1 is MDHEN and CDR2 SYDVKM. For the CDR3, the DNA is TGTGCCAGCAGGGCGGGTGCCATTAACTATGGCTACACCTTC. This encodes CASRAGAINYGYTF.

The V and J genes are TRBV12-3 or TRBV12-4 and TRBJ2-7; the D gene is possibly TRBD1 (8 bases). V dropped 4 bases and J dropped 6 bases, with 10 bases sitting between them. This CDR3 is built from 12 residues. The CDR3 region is CASSYRGGEQYF. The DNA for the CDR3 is TGTGCCAGCAGTTACAGGGGGGGCGAGCAGTACTTC.

In nucleotides, the CDR3 is TGTGCCAGCAGCCTTCGGTCGGAGAATGAGCAGTTCTTC. Its protein is CASSLRSENEQFF. V is TRBV9 and J is TRBJ2-1, with unresolved D. Germline loops: CDR1 SGDLS, CDR2 YYNGEE. Trimming stripped 4 bases from V and 7 bases from J, with 12 bases between. This CDR3 contains 13 residues. The entire variable domain, with the rest obtained from reference TRBV9 and TRBJ2-1, is as follows: DSGVTQTPKHLITATGQRVTLRCSPRSGDLSVYWYQQSLDQGLQFLIQYYNGEERAKGNILERFSAQQFPDLHSELNLSSLELGDSALYFCASSLRSENEQFFGPGTRLTVL.

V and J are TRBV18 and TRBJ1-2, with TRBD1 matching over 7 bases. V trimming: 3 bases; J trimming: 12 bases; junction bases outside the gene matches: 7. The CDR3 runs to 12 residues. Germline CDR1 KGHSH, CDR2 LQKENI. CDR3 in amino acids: CASSPYRDSNTF. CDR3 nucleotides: TGTGCCAGCTCACCCTACCGGGACAGCAACACCTTC.

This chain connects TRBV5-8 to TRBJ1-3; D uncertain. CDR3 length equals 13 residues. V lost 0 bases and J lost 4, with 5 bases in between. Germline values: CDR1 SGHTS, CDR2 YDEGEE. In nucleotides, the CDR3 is TGTGCCAGCAGCTTGGGAGAGGGAAACACCATATATTTT. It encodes CASSLGEGNTIYF.

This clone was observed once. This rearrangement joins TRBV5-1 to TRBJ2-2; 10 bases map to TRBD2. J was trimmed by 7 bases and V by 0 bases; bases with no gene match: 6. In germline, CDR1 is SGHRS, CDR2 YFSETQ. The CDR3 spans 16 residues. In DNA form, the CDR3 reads TGCGCCAGCAGCTTGGGATTAGCGGGAGGACTCGGGGAGCTGTTTTTT. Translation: CASSLGLAGGLGELFF.